What follows are 18 T cell receptor beta chains derived from one specimen sequenced in a study of T cells after yellow fever vaccination. TCRdb re-derived calls from the 5' RACE reads in MiXCR, one entry per CDR3 protein. This sample has tens of thousands of distinct CDR3 sequences; around 7% occur once, and the top ten carry about 40%. The material was CD8+ T cells sorted from PBMCs, obtained about 49 days after the first yellow fever vaccination. All receptors derive from a man aged 18 to 29 who received the YFV17D yellow fever vaccine.

This clonotype has only a few counts. The chain joins TRBV6-5 to TRBJ1-1, with a tentative D call TRBD1 (6 bases). Germline lookup yields CDR1 MNHEY and CDR2 SVGAGI. The CDR3 is 13 residues long. V was shortened by 2 bases and J by 8 bases, with 12 bases between the two germline ends. The CDR3 coding sequence is TGTGCCAGCAGTTACAAGTTCGGGACAGAAGCTTTCTTT. This encodes CASSYKFGTEAFF.

This clonotype was observed many times. The chain recombines TRBV21-1 with TRBJ2-3; TRBD2 was called by the table and not checked on the DNA. TRBV21-1 is a recognized pseudogene. CDR3 size: 14 residues. DNA for the CDR3: TGTGCCAGCAAAGTGGGTCCCTCGGCAGATACGCAGTATTTT. As protein: CASKVGPSADTQYF.

The sample holds a few counts of this clonotype. CDR3 in amino acids: CASSTTATDTQYF. The CDR3 nucleotides are TGTGCCAGCAGCACGACTGCTACAGATACGCAGTATTTT. This sequence joins TRBV7-2 and TRBJ2-3; unclear D gene. Germline V gene sequence: CDR1 SGHTA, CDR2 FQGNSA. The germline V and J ends were trimmed by 5 bases and 3 bases, with 9 bases remaining between them. This CDR3 comprises 13 residues.

This clonotype came up many times. The V call is TRBV12-5, the J call TRBJ2-3, with 12 nucleotides matching TRBD2. J was trimmed by 5 bases and V by 2 bases; bases with no gene match: 8. Germline V gives CDR1 LGHNT, CDR2 FRNRAP. CDR3 length equals 17 residues. This chain's CDR3 is CASGLTLAGGPVDTQYF. CDR3 nucleotides: TGTGCTAGTGGTTTGACGCTAGCGGGGGGGCCAGTAGATACGCAGTATTTT. Variable domain in full (rest from reference TRBV12-5 and TRBJ2-3): DARVTQTPRHKVTEMGQEVTMRCQPILGHNTVFWYRQTMMQGLELLAYFRNRAPLDDSGMPKDRFSAEMPDATLATLKIQPSEPRDSAVYFCASGLTLAGGPVDTQYFGPGTRLTVL.

This clonotype appeared a few times. This rearrangement joins TRBV20-1 to TRBJ2-2, with 12 bases fitting TRBD2. The CDR3 spans 16 residues. Germline V gene sequence: CDR1 DFQATT, CDR2 SNEGSKA (reference sequence). With V trimmed by 3 bases and J by 3 bases, 5 bases remained unmatched. CDR3 amino acids: CSARMASGGDTGELFF. The CDR3 coding sequence is TGCAGTGCTAGGATGGCTAGCGGGGGGGACACCGGGGAGCTGTTTTTT.

This clonotype was seen only a few times. This sequence joins TRBV4-1 and TRBJ1-2; the match to TRBD1 covers 8 bases. J was trimmed by 0 bases and V by 1 base; bases with no gene match: 10. The CDR3 covers 18 residues. Germline CDR1 is MGHRA and CDR2 is YSYEKL. Here the CDR3 DNA reads TGCGCCAGCAGCCAAGTGACAGGGGCGCCCTTACCTAACTATGGCTACACCTTC. Amino acids: CASSQVTGAPLPNYGYTF.

The sample holds many counts of this clonotype. The gene calls are TRBV11-2 and TRBJ1-6, with D possibly being TRBD1 (5 bases). V lost 0 bases and J lost 10, with 10 bases in between. Germline V CDR1 and CDR2: SGHAT, FQNNGV. This CDR3 comprises 14 residues. As DNA, the CDR3 is TGTGCCAGCAGCTTAGACAGGGTTTTCTCACCCCTCCACTTT. This gives the protein CASSLDRVFSPLHF.

In its sample, this clonotype was seen a few times. The J gene is TRBJ1-5, the V gene TRBV6-2 or TRBV6-3; 7 bases match TRBD1. The J segment lost 9 bases and the V segment lost 0 bases, leaving 8 bases of the junction unmatched. This CDR3 has 15 amino acids. CDR1 MNHEY and CDR2 SVGEGT come from the germline V gene. The CDR3 bases are TGTGCCAGCAGTTACTCGCGGACAGGTGGAGCGCCCCAGCATTTT. Translated: CASSYSRTGGAPQHF.

The sample holds many counts of this clonotype. The chain recombines TRBV3-1 with TRBJ2-1; no definite D call. In germline, CDR1 is LGHDT, CDR2 YNNKEL (reference sequence). There are 17 residues in the CDR3. Trimming removed 1 base at V and 3 bases at J, with 16 bases between. The CDR3 spells CASSQGVERKLYNEQFF. The DNA for the CDR3 is TGTGCCAGCAGCCAAGGGGTAGAACGAAAACTCTACAATGAGCAGTTCTTC.

This clonotype has just a few counts. This chain uses TRBV5-1 with TRBJ2-1, with 7 bases fitting TRBD1. The CDR3 sequence is 15 residues long. Germline V gene lookup returns CDR1 SGHRS and CDR2 YFSETQ. Losses at the gene ends were 5 bases for V and 1 base for J; bases not matched to a gene: 6. The CDR3 nucleotides are TGCGCCAGCAGAAGGGGGCTAGAATCCTACAATGAGCAGTTCTTC. Translated, it gives CASRRGLESYNEQFF. The entire variable domain, with the rest obtained from reference TRBV5-1 and TRBJ2-1, is as follows: KAGVTQTPRYLIKTRGQQVTLSCSPISGHRSVSWYQQTPGQGLQFLFEYFSETQRNKGNFPGRFSGRQFSNSRSEMNVSTLELGDSALYLCASRRGLESYNEQFFGPGTRLTVL.

This clonotype showed up just a few times. CDR3 region: CAINDGLAEQETQYF. The CDR3, as DNA: TGTGCCATCAACGACGGACTAGCGGAACAAGAGACCCAGTACTTC. The gene calls are TRBV10-3 and TRBJ2-5, with TRBD2 matching over 10 bases. The germline V gene has CDR1 ENHRY and CDR2 SYGVKD. The CDR3 has 15 residues. The trim removed 7 bases at V and 2 bases at J, leaving 7 bases unmatched.

Many counts were recorded for this clonotype. This chain uses TRBV14 with TRBJ1-6; D may be TRBD1 (6 bases). The germline CDR1 and CDR2 sequences are SGHDN and FVKESK. The CDR3 loop spans 15 amino acids. The V end was cut by 0 bases, the J end by 11 bases, with 14 bases between. The chain's CDR3 is CASSQEGALGTPLHF. The CDR3 DNA sequence: TGTGCCAGCAGCCAAGAGGGGGCTCTCGGTACACCCCTCCACTTT. The variable domain in full, with the rest retrieved from reference TRBV14 and TRBJ1-6, is EAGVTQFPSHSVIEKGQTVTLRCDPISGHDNLYWYRRVMGKEIKFLLHFVKESKQDESGMPNNRFLAERTGGTYSTLKVQPAELEDSGVYFCASSQEGALGTPLHFGNGTRLTVT.

This clonotype was seen repeatedly, ten times or more. The chain carries TRBV20-1 and TRBJ2-7; D gene ambiguous. V lost 1 base and J lost 4, with 14 bases in between. The CDR3 runs 14 residues. From germline, CDR1 is DFQATT and CDR2 SNEGSKA (reference sequence). In DNA form, the CDR3 reads TGCAGTGCTAGAGCGTACACTATAGGATACGAGCAGTACGTC. Encoded protein: CSARAYTIGYEQYV.

This clonotype was seen many times. The rearrangement links TRBV4-3 to TRBJ1-4; TRBD1 agrees at 7 bases. Trimming removed 0 bases from V and 5 bases from J; junction bases left unmatched: 6. CDR3 length: 16 residues. Germline V gene data show CDR1 as LGHNA and CDR2 as YSLEER. The CDR3 DNA follows: TGCGCCAGCAGCCAAGATCCCCAGGGGGTCAATGAAAAACTGTTTTTT. Residues: CASSQDPQGVNEKLFF.

This clonotype came up a few times. This chain connects TRBV20-1 to TRBJ2-7; the match to TRBD1 covers 10 bases. This CDR3 contains 14 residues. V dropped 3 bases and J dropped 7; count of bases not matched to a gene: 9. CDR1 and CDR2 from the germline V gene are DFQATT and SNEGSKA (reference sequence). CDR3 coding DNA: TGCAGTGCTAGCGGGACAGGGGAACTGAGGGAGCAGTACTTC. Translating gives CSASGTGELREQYF.

The rearrangement uses TRBV19 and TRBJ2-7; tentatively, D is TRBD2 (6 bases). Trimming stripped 5 bases from V and 7 bases from J, with 18 bases between. The CDR3 sequence is 14 residues long. Germline CDR1 is LNHDA and CDR2 is SQIVND (reference sequence). The chain's CDR3 is CASSPTSRGGEQYF. CDR3 bases: TGTGCCAGTAGTCCCACGAGTAGGGGAGGAGAGCAGTACTTC.

This clonotype was seen a handful of times. This chain uses TRBV6-5 with TRBJ1-1; 10 positions agree with TRBD1. Germline CDR1 MNHEY, CDR2 SVGAGI. This CDR3 contains 13 residues. With V trimmed by 2 bases and J by 8 bases, 2 bases remained unmatched. CDR3 nucleotide sequence: TGTGCCAGCAGTTACGGGACAGGGGTGGAAGCTTTCTTT. Protein product: CASSYGTGVEAFF.

Ten or more counts support this clonotype. The chain is built from TRBV14 and TRBJ1-1; no definite D call. Germline V gene sequence: CDR1 SGHDN, CDR2 FVKESK. The V end was cut by 3 bases, the J end by 8 bases, with 4 bases between. CDR3 length: 10 residues. In nucleotides, the CDR3 is TGTGCCAGCAGCCAGGGGGAAGCTTTCTTT. It codes for CASSQGEAFF. Full variable domain (outside the CDR3, taken from reference TRBV14 and TRBJ1-1): EAGVTQFPSHSVIEKGQTVTLRCDPISGHDNLYWYRRVMGKEIKFLLHFVKESKQDESGMPNNRFLAERTGGTYSTLKVQPAELEDSGVYFCASSQGEAFFGQGTRLTVV.